The T cell receptor (beta chain) described here comes from a study of T cells expressing NK-cell markers. The TCR beta cDNA came from 5'RACE template switching with UMIs. TCRdb reprocessed the 5' RACE reads and keeps a single row for each CDR3 protein, giving no DNA. In all, the sample yields fewer than 200,000 distinct CDR3 sequences. Germline-derived CDR1 and CDR2 are SGHRS and YFSETQ. The CDR3 length is 14 residues. The receptor comes from a woman between 18 and 70 years old in good health. This rearrangement joins TRBV5-1 to TRBJ2-2. The sample comprised blood T cells: a sorted CD56 or NKG2C T cell subset, CD4+ or CD8+ T cells, or bulk PBMC T cells (not recorded which). The CDR3 here is CASSLEQYTGELFF.